This T cell receptor beta chain was retrieved from a study of blood T cell repertoires in COVID-19. Study overall: Collection of acute and convalescent COVID-19 samples took place in the United States, Italy and Spain.

Per the original data handling: Counts of nucleated cells, estimated from reference gene primer amplification, were obtained. The assay was immunoSEQ multiplex PCR, and TCRdb's table has in-frame clones only and misses some. The V and J calls and clone size come from that table; D and trimming were worked out from the DNA. The data show about 130,000 clones, 70% to 80% seen once. There are 14 residues in the CDR3. From germline, CDR1 is MRHNA and CDR2 SNTAGT. V was shortened by 3 bases and J by 7 bases, with 10 bases between the two germline ends. The receptor was derived from a woman aged 70-85 years with COVID-19, enrolled during active disease. Sequenced: peripheral blood. The rearrangement links TRBV6-4 to TRBJ1-6, with a tentative D call TRBD1 (6 bases). For the CDR3, the DNA is TGTGCCAGCAGTGAACAGGGCCTAAATTCACCCCTCCACTTT. The encoded protein is CASSEQGLNSPLHF.